The subject of this entry is one T cell receptor (beta chain). In the source study's methods: Reference gene primer amplification in the assay estimated nucleated cell counts. Profiled with immunoSEQ multiplex PCR; TCRdb holds only in-frame clones, not every one. D and trimming come from the DNA, and the V and J calls and clone size come from that table. The table lists 110,000 or so clones, 65% to 90% of them singletons, with 3.5% to 5% in the top ten. These data are taken from a study of blood T cell repertoires in COVID-19. At the level of the study: Acute-phase and convalescent COVID-19 samples originated in the United States, Italy and Spain. PBMCs, B-cell-depleted T cells, or T cells provided the cDNA or gDNA that made up the material.

From germline, CDR1 is WSHSY and CDR2 SAAADI. Losses at the gene ends were 2 bases for V and 4 bases for J; bases not matched to a gene: 9. CDR3 length equals 16 residues. Sequencing was performed on peripheral blood. V is TRBV10-2 and J is TRBJ2-7; TRBD1 matches at 9 bases. The sequence was obtained from a man aged 50-59 years with acute or convalescent COVID-19. CDR3 nucleotide sequence: TGCGCCAGCAGTGAGAACGGCCGTGACAGGGGGTACGAGCAGTACTTC. Protein: CASSENGRDRGYEQYF.